Shown below are 30 T cell receptor beta chains from a single sample sequenced in a study of cytomegalovirus exposure and HLA in healthy donors. This PCR relied on a set of 60 Vbeta primers and 13 Jbeta primers. Sequenced by immunoSEQ multiplex PCR; TCRdb stores in-frame clones only, minus some. The sample carries approximately 150,000 clones, around 75% recorded once. Sequenced: PBMCs. These receptors were taken from a male donor in good health and CMV-seronegative.

This clone has only one observation. The CDR3: CSVNDRGGYEQYF. CDR3 sequence (DNA): TGCAGCGTTAACGACAGGGGTGGGTACGAGCAGTACTTC. The chain recombines TRBV29-1 with TRBJ2-7; 8 positions agree with TRBD1. CDR1 SQVTM and CDR2 ANQGSEA come from the germline V gene. CDR3 length: 13 residues. Trimming cost V 5 bases and J 4 bases; bases outside gene matches: 7.

The V gene is TRBV5-1, the J gene TRBJ1-3; D possibly corresponds to TRBD1 (5 bases). CDR3 size: 16 residues. Trimming pared 0 bases from V and 2 bases from J, leaving 12 bases between. Germline V gives CDR1 SGHRS, CDR2 YFSETQ. The CDR3 sequence: CASSLVQGLAGNTIYF. The CDR3 coding sequence is TGCGCCAGCAGCTTGGTTCAGGGCTTGGCTGGAAACACCATATATTTT.

The V call is TRBV4-3, the J call TRBJ1-6, with TRBD1 matching 9 bases. The CDR3 has 13 amino acids. Germline CDR1 is LGHNA and CDR2 is YSLEER. The junction had 1 base not matched to a gene; V was cut back by 6 bases and J by 7 bases. The CDR3 here is CASRGTGNSPLHF. The CDR3 DNA is TGCGCCAGCAGGGGGACAGGGAATTCACCCCTCCACTTT.

The rearrangement uses TRBV29-1 and TRBJ2-1, with D perhaps matching TRBD1 (5 bases). This CDR3 region has 11 residues. Germline lookup yields CDR1 SQVTM and CDR2 ANQGSEA. V was pared by 6 bases and J by 4 bases, with 7 bases between. The CDR3 sequence is CSVRQYNEQFF. DNA for the CDR3: TGCAGCGTCAGACAGTACAATGAGCAGTTCTTC.

This sequence joins TRBV5-6 and TRBJ1-1; D remains unclear. The germline gives CDR1 SGHDT, CDR2 YYEEEE. The CDR3 consists of 14 residues. V lost 4 bases to trimming and J lost 4 bases, with 14 bases between them. The chain's CDR3 is CASSPRFLPTEAFF. The CDR3 DNA is TGTGCCAGCAGCCCGCGATTTCTCCCCACTGAAGCTTTCTTT.

V and J are TRBV6-7 and TRBJ1-1, with 9 positions matching TRBD1. TRBV6-7 is filed as an ORF, its function uncertain. The CDR3 extends over 15 amino acids. Germline trimming cut 6 bases from V and 0 bases from J; bases unmatched to any gene: 5. This CDR3 reads CASSMGQGLNTEAFF. The CDR3 DNA follows: TGTGCCAGCAGCATGGGACAGGGTTTGAACACTGAAGCTTTCTTT.

This sequence joins TRBV7-8 and TRBJ1-1; D is perhaps TRBD1 (5 bases). V lost 3 bases and J 0 bases, leaving 8 bases between the germline ends. Germline loops: CDR1 SGHVS, CDR2 FQNEAQ. The CDR3 extends over 14 amino acids. CDR3 in amino acids: CASSFGGLNTEAFF. The CDR3 coding sequence is TGTGCCAGCAGCTTCGGGGGTTTGAACACTGAAGCTTTCTTT.

The chain employs TRBV29-1 and TRBJ2-7; maybe TRBD1 (5 bases). This CDR3 is 16 amino acids long. Germline CDR1 and CDR2: SQVTM and ANQGSEA. Trimming took off 4 bases at V and 5 bases at J, with 24 bases between the two ends. For the CDR3, the DNA is TGCAGCGTTGTTCCTTTTGACAGCCCTTATAATCACGAGCAGTACTTC. Protein sequence: CSVVPFDSPYNHEQYF.

The V gene is TRBV6-1, the J gene TRBJ1-1; 9 bases map to TRBD1. Trimming removed 5 bases from V and 4 bases from J; junction bases left unmatched: 8. This CDR3 is 15 amino acids long. Germline assignment: CDR1 MNHNS and CDR2 SASEGT. The CDR3 region is CASSTDPTGGTEAFF. Written as DNA, the CDR3 is TGTGCCAGCAGTACGGACCCGACAGGGGGCACTGAAGCTTTCTTT.

Regarding this clone: The germline gene is not matched at one end of the junction; a read error may be the cause. CDR3 sequence (DNA): TGTTCCAGCAGCTTAGTTCAGGGGTCGCAGTATTTT. Translation: CSSSLVQGSQYF. This chain joins TRBV7-9 and TRBJ2-3; D may be TRBD1 (6 bases). This CDR3 contains 12 residues. The germline gives CDR1 SEHNR, CDR2 FQNEAQ (reference sequence).

The chain links TRBV19 to TRBJ1-1; no reliable D call. Trimming shortened V by 0 bases and J by 1 base, and 15 bases separated the two germline ends. Germline values: CDR1 LNHDA, CDR2 SQIVND (reference sequence). The length of the CDR3 is 17 residues. As DNA, the CDR3 is TGTGCCAGTAGTATAGACACCCTATCCAGGCGGAACACTGAAGCTTTCTTT. Its translation is CASSIDTLSRRNTEAFF.

The genes are TRBV7-9 and TRBJ1-3; D is perhaps TRBD1 (5 bases). CDR1 is SEHNR and CDR2 is FQNEAQ in the germline V gene (reference sequence). The CDR3 sequence is 16 residues long. V dropped 6 bases and J dropped 4 bases, with 19 bases sitting between them. The CDR3 DNA reads as TGTGCCAGCAGTCCACAAAGGGGTCCAGGCGGAAACACCATATATTTT. Its protein product is CASSPQRGPGGNTIYF.

The chain joins TRBV6-4 to TRBJ2-2, with D maybe TRBD1 (6 bases). The V end lost 5 bases, the J end lost 2 bases, and 9 bases lay between the germline ends. The CDR3 sequence is 14 residues long. Per germline, CDR1 MRHNA and CDR2 SNTAGT. CDR3 amino acids: CASSTGSNTGELFF. DNA for the CDR3: TGTGCCAGCAGTACAGGGAGCAACACCGGGGAGCTGTTTTTT.

This chain connects TRBV7-2 to TRBJ2-1, with D possibly TRBD1 on 5 matching bases. V dropped 5 bases and J dropped 0 bases, with 11 bases sitting between them. CDR3 length: 15 residues. Germline CDR1 is SGHTA and CDR2 is FQGNSA. The CDR3 sequence: CASSNGQSSYNEQFF. CDR3 sequence (DNA): TGTGCCAGCAGCAACGGACAATCCTCCTACAATGAGCAGTTCTTC.

This clone was seen only once. The V call is TRBV5-6, the J call TRBJ2-5, with a possible D match to TRBD2 (5 bases). The CDR3 is 16 residues long. V lost 2 bases and J 5 bases, leaving 19 bases between the germline ends. Germline V gene lookup returns CDR1 SGHDT and CDR2 YYEEEE. The CDR3 loop reads CASSFMPTKPGETQYF. In DNA, the CDR3 is TGTGCCAGCAGCTTCATGCCGACGAAGCCGGGGGAGACCCAGTACTTC.

Points on this clone: Within the sample, other DNA sequences also encode this same CDR3. V is TRBV11-2 and J is TRBJ1-1, with D possibly matching TRBD1 (6 bases). CDR1 and CDR2 (germline): SGHAT, FQNNGV. The CDR3 has 13 residues. With 0 bases removed from V and 5 bases from J, the gap between germline ends came to 7 bases. CDR3 bases: TGTGCCAGCAGCTTAGAGCAGGGGACTGAAGCTTTCTTT. Translated, it gives CASSLEQGTEAFF.

The chain combines TRBV19 with TRBJ1-5, with TRBD1 as a possible D gene (6 bases). The CDR3 is 15 residues long. V lost 5 bases, J lost 4 bases, and 15 bases lay in between. Germline CDR1 and CDR2: LNHDA and SQIVND (reference sequence). CDR3 DNA sequence: TGTGCCAGTAGTGACGGACAGAAACCTAATCAGCCCCAGCATTTT. Protein product: CASSDGQKPNQPQHF. Supplemented by reference TRBV19 and TRBJ1-5, the full variable domain reads DGGITQSPKYLFRKEGQNVTLSCEQNLNHDAMYWYRQDPGQGLRLIYYSQIVNDFQKGDIAEGYSVSREKKESFPLTVTSAQKNPTAFYLCASSDGQKPNQPQHFGDGTRLSIL.

The genes are TRBV5-1 and TRBJ2-3, with D tentatively TRBD2 (5 bases). Germline V gene data show CDR1 as SGHRS and CDR2 as YFSETQ. V was shortened by 0 bases and J by 2 bases, with 10 bases between the two germline ends. This CDR3 region has 15 residues. The CDR3 region is CASSLVLEPTDTQYF. In DNA form, the CDR3 reads TGCGCCAGCAGCTTGGTACTAGAGCCCACAGATACGCAGTATTTT.

The genes are TRBV6-6 and TRBJ2-3; possibly TRBD1 for D (6 bases). Germline V gene data show CDR1 as MNHNY and CDR2 as SVGAGI (reference sequence). The CDR3 totals 13 residues. The ends were cut back, 0 bases at V and 5 bases at J, with 6 bases in the middle. The CDR3 reads CASSYSQGDTQYF. The CDR3 nucleotides read TGTGCCAGCAGTTACTCACAGGGAGATACGCAGTATTTT.

The chain links TRBV7-8 to TRBJ1-6; D gene unclear. Germline V gene lookup returns CDR1 SGHVS and CDR2 FQNEAQ. CDR3 length: 17 residues. The V and J ends lost 2 bases and 7 bases respectively, with 18 bases between them. CDR3 amino acids: CASSLKEGTFPNSPLHF. CDR3 nucleotide sequence: TGTGCCAGCAGCTTAAAGGAGGGCACCTTTCCGAATTCACCCCTCCACTTT.

CDR3: CASSEERRYGYTF. The CDR3 bases are TGTGCCAGCAGTGAAGAACGGAGATATGGCTACACCTTC. The chain recombines TRBV6-1 with TRBJ1-2; D is unclear. Trimming took 1 base from V and 5 from J, leaving 8 bases between them. From germline, CDR1 is MNHNS and CDR2 SASEGT. This CDR3 has 13 amino acids.

The chain has TRBV10-3 and TRBJ1-2, with TRBD1 identical over 7 bases. Germline CDR1 is ENHRY and CDR2 is SYGVKD. The J segment lost 1 base and the V segment lost 7 bases, leaving 6 bases of the junction unmatched. CDR3 size: 14 residues. This chain's CDR3 is CAIKGTAINYGYTF. In nucleotides, the CDR3 is TGTGCCATCAAAGGGACAGCAATTAACTATGGCTACACCTTC.

The V gene is TRBV4-1, the J gene TRBJ2-3, with D possibly being TRBD2 (7 bases). This CDR3 has 16 amino acids. V was shortened by 5 bases and J by 3 bases, with 18 bases between the two germline ends. Germline V gives CDR1 MGHRA, CDR2 YSYEKL. In DNA form, the CDR3 reads TGCGCCAGCAGCATCCGTGGGGGAGGGGGTACAGATACGCAGTATTTT. Amino acid sequence: CASSIRGGGGTDTQYF.

This clone turned up a few times. The V gene is TRBV19, the J gene TRBJ1-5; 9 bases align to TRBD1. Germline V gene lookup returns CDR1 LNHDA and CDR2 SQIVND (reference sequence). This CDR3 is built from 17 residues. Losses at the gene ends were 2 bases for V and 6 bases for J; bases not matched to a gene: 11. The CDR3 coding sequence is TGTGCCAGTAGTATATTCTTCTCGGACAGGGGATCTCAGCCCCAGCATTTT. Its translation: CASSIFFSDRGSQPQHF.

V usage is TRBV6-6 and J usage is TRBJ1-1; D gene unclear. The length of the CDR3 is 15 residues. Deletions cut 0 bases from V and 0 bases from J, with 8 bases between. CDR1 is MNHNY and CDR2 is SVGAGI in the germline V gene (reference sequence). CDR3 region: CASSYSGSLNTEAFF. The CDR3 coding sequence is TGTGCCAGCAGTTACTCGGGCAGTCTGAACACTGAAGCTTTCTTT.

The V and J genes are TRBV30 and TRBJ2-7, with 10 bases matching TRBD1. The V and J ends lost 5 bases and 6 bases, in that order; junction bases with no gene match: 7. The V gene's germline CDR1 is GTSNPN and CDR2 SVGIG (reference sequence). This CDR3 spans 13 amino acids. CDR3 sequence: CAWDPGQGSEQYF. The CDR3, as DNA: TGTGCCTGGGATCCGGGACAGGGGTCCGAGCAGTACTTC.

The V call is TRBV10-3, the J call TRBJ2-5; TRBD2 matches 11 bases. V trimming: 3 bases; J trimming: 5 bases; junction bases outside the gene matches: 14. Per the germline V gene, CDR1 is ENHRY and CDR2 is SYGVKD. The CDR3 loop spans 18 amino acids. CDR3 bases: TGTGCCATCAGTGAAAGTAGGGTAGCGGGGGGGCAGAAGGAGACCCAGTACTTC. Its translation is CAISESRVAGGQKETQYF.

This clone was recorded a few times. V and J are TRBV6-6 and TRBJ2-7; D possibly corresponds to TRBD2 (5 bases). The V gene's germline CDR1 is MNHNY and CDR2 SVGAGI (reference sequence). The V and J ends lost 0 bases and 3 bases respectively, with 9 bases between them. CDR3 size: 14 residues. The CDR3 DNA reads as TGTGCCAGCAGTTACTCGAGCGGAATCTACGAGCAGTACTTC. Translation gives CASSYSSGIYEQYF.

V usage is TRBV5-4 and J usage is TRBJ2-2; 11 nucleotides line up with TRBD2. This CDR3 comprises 16 residues. The germline V gene has CDR1 SGHNT and CDR2 YYREEE (reference sequence). Trimming took 4 bases from V and 5 from J; bases not matched to a gene: 7. CDR3 sequence reads: CASSKGTSGVTGELFF. The DNA for the CDR3 is TGTGCCAGCAGCAAGGGGACTAGCGGCGTTACCGGGGAGCTGTTTTTT.

J is TRBJ1-2 and V is TRBV29-1, with 10 bases matching TRBD1. V was pared by 2 bases and J by 8 bases, with 8 bases of the junction left unmatched. Germline CDR1 and CDR2: SQVTM and ANQGSEA. This CDR3 region has 14 residues. The CDR3 spells CSVEMRQGARGYTF. CDR3 coding DNA: TGCAGCGTTGAAATGCGACAGGGGGCACGAGGCTACACCTTC.